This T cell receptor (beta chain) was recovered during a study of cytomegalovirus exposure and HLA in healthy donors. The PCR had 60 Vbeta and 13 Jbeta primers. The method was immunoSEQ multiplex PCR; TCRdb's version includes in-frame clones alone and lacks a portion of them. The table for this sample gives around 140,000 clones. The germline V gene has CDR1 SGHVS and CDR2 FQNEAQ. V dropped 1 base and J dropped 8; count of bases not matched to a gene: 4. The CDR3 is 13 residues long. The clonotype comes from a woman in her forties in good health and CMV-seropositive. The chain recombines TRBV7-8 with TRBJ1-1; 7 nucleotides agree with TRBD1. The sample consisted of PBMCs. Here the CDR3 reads CASSLGGTAEAFF. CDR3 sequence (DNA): TGTGCCAGCAGCTTAGGGGGGACAGCCGAAGCTTTCTTT.